Here is one T cell receptor beta chain with its context. This sample is drawn from a study of T cell changes during pregnancy in multiple sclerosis. Assay used: immunoSEQ multiplex PCR; TCRdb lists only in-frame clones, some missing. The sample lists some 62,000 clones, over 80% occurring once. This CDR3 is 15 amino acids long. The germline V gene has CDR1 WNHNN and CDR2 SYGVQD (reference sequence). Trimming removed 6 bases from V and 1 base from J; junction bases left unmatched: 4. Sequenced here: peripheral blood, sampled in the second trimester of pregnancy. V and J are TRBV10-1 and TRBJ2-3; 10 bases fit TRBD2. The sequence was obtained from a female donor in good health, enrolled as a control in a pregnancy study. CDR3 bases: TGCGCCAGCAGCCCCGGGACTAGCGGCACAGATACGCAGTATTTT. Translating it yields CASSPGTSGTDTQYF.